This TCR beta chain was obtained from a study of early T cells in non-severe SARS-CoV-2 infection. At the level of the study: Chains from this unsorted whole-blood bulk RNA could not be paired.

The germline CDR1 and CDR2 sequences are SGHTA and FQGNSA. V lost 5 bases, J lost 4 bases, and 21 bases lay in between. This CDR3 has 17 amino acids. This clonotype was counted at least ten times. Each cDNA molecule carried a unique molecular identifier. Using its own MiXCR run on the 5' RACE reads, TCRdb lists one record per CDR3 protein. The table lists 39,000 or so distinct CDR3 sequences, 5.5% of them singletons. Sequencing was performed on whole blood, taken at baseline. The chain joins TRBV7-2 to TRBJ1-3; D is perhaps TRBD1 (6 bases). The TCR comes from an adult who was a healthcare worker with PCR-confirmed SARS-CoV-2 infection or an uninfected control (not recorded which). The CDR3 loop reads CASSLKVGGARGNTIYF. In DNA form, the CDR3 reads TGTGCCAGCAGCCTTAAAGTGGGGGGGGCGCGAGGAAACACCATATATTTT.